Listed here are 8 T cell receptor beta chains from one sample, sequenced in a study of T-cell memory formation after mild COVID-19. TCRdb ran MiXCR on the 5' RACE reads and lists one entry per CDR3 protein. The sample comprises hundreds of thousands of distinct CDR3 sequences, less than 20% of which are singletons, and roughly 20% rests with the top ten. Sequenced input: PBMCs or a T cell subset sorted from them (not recorded which). All receptors come from a man younger than 35 who had mild COVID-19 (a few samples of this study predate the infection). Cell type and time point are not known.

This chain joins TRBV19 and TRBJ2-6; weak D call: TRBD1 (7 bases). The germline gives CDR1 LNHDA, CDR2 SQIVND (reference sequence). The CDR3 is 16 residues long. V was trimmed by 6 bases and J by 4 bases, leaving 16 bases between them. CDR3 DNA sequence: TGTGCCAGTAGCCTGGAGGGGGCGCGGGGGGCCAACGTCCTGACTTTC. It codes for CASSLEGARGANVLTF.

This clonotype has more than one count but fewer than ten. This chain uses TRBV12-3 or TRBV12-4 with TRBJ1-5; TRBD1 matches at 10 bases. Trimming at V came to 5 bases and at J to 0 bases, leaving 7 bases not matched to a gene. The CDR3 runs 17 residues. CDR3 region: CASSLGQGMVSNQPQHF. The CDR3 DNA reads as TGTGCCAGCAGTCTGGGACAGGGGATGGTTAGCAATCAGCCCCAGCATTTT.

This clonotype has just a few counts. The gene calls are TRBV7-8 and TRBJ1-4; D call uncertain. The CDR3 is made up of 14 amino acids. V lost 0 bases to trimming and J lost 7 bases, with 9 bases between them. The V gene's germline CDR1 is SGHVS and CDR2 FQNEAQ. The CDR3: CASSLAYSSEKLFF. CDR3 in DNA: TGTGCCAGCAGCTTAGCCTACAGCTCTGAAAAACTGTTTTTT.

Many counts were recorded for this clonotype. The chain is built from TRBV28 and TRBJ2-3, with 12 bases aligning to TRBD2. CDR1 and CDR2 (germline): MDHEN, SYDVKM. J was trimmed by 4 bases and V by 3 bases; bases with no gene match: 2. CDR3 length: 15 amino acids. In DNA form, the CDR3 reads TGTGCCAGCAGTTTTCTAGCGGGGGGGCCAGATACGCAGTATTTT. It codes for CASSFLAGGPDTQYF.

This clonotype showed up just a few times. The rearrangement joins TRBV5-1 to TRBJ2-3; D not certain. V shed 4 bases and J shed 5 bases, with 11 bases lying between them. The germline V gene encodes CDR1 SGHRS and CDR2 YFSETQ. This CDR3 comprises 13 residues. CDR3 loop: CASSRTAKDTQYF. CDR3 in DNA: TGCGCCAGCAGCCGAACGGCCAAAGATACGCAGTATTTT. The whole variable domain, remainder taken from reference TRBV5-1 and TRBJ2-3, is KAGVTQTPRYLIKTRGQQVTLSCSPISGHRSVSWYQQTPGQGLQFLFEYFSETQRNKGNFPGRFSGRQFSNSRSEMNVSTLELGDSALYLCASSRTAKDTQYFGPGTRLTVL.

The chain has TRBV28 and TRBJ2-1; TRBD2 might be the D (6 bases). Trimming removed 4 bases from V and 8 bases from J, with 21 bases in between. CDR3 size: 16 residues. Per the germline V gene, CDR1 is MDHEN and CDR2 is SYDVKM. CDR3: CASSSPEGGGVYEQFF. The CDR3 DNA reads as TGTGCCAGCAGTTCCCCTGAGGGCGGAGGGGTGTATGAGCAGTTCTTC.

This clonotype was detected only a few times. The chain couples TRBV5-1 to TRBJ1-1; unclear D gene. The CDR3 has 15 residues. Trimming took 4 bases from V and 4 from J, leaving 17 bases between them. The germline V gene has CDR1 SGHRS and CDR2 YFSETQ. The CDR3 DNA reads TGCGCCAGCAGCACCTACACAAACCGCGGCACTGAAGCTTTCTTT. Translating it yields CASSTYTNRGTEAFF. The entire variable domain, with the rest obtained from reference TRBV5-1 and TRBJ1-1, is as follows: KAGVTQTPRYLIKTRGQQVTLSCSPISGHRSVSWYQQTPGQGLQFLFEYFSETQRNKGNFPGRFSGRQFSNSRSEMNVSTLELGDSALYLCASSTYTNRGTEAFFGQGTRLTVV.

This clonotype was seen more than once but under ten times. The genes are TRBV12-3 or TRBV12-4 and TRBJ1-2; D remains ambiguous. Deletions cut 5 bases from V and 2 bases from J, with 15 bases between. The CDR3 has 15 residues. CDR3 coding DNA: TGTGCCAGCAGTCCGCGACCGAACCCGAACTATGGCTACACCTTC. It translates to CASSPRPNPNYGYTF.